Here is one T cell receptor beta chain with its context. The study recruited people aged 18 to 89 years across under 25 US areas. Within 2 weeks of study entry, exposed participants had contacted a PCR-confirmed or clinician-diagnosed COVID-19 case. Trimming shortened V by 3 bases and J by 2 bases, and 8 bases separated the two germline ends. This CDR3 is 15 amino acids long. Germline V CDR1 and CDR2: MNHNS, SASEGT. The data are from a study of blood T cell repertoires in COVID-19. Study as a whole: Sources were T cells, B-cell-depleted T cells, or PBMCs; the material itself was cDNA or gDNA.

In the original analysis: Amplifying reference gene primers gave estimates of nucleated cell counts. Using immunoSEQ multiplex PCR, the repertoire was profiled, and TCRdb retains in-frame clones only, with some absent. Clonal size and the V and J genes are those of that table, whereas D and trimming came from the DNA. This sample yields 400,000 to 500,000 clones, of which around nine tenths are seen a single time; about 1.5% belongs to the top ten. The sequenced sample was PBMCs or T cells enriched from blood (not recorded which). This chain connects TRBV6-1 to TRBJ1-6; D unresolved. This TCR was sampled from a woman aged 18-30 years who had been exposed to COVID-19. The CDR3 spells CASSDGVTYNSPLHF. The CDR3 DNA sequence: TGTGCCAGCAGTGACGGGGTTACCTATAATTCACCCCTCCACTTT.